These 20 T cell receptor beta chains were sequenced from one sample in a study of identical twins. One entry per CDR3 protein, called by TCRdb with MiXCR from the 5' RACE reads. The table shows approximately 680,000 distinct CDR3 sequences, with just over 7% occurring only once. This same sample was also part of a study on yellow fever vaccine responses in identical twins.

The sequenced sample consisted of PBMCs. The source is a woman aged 18-30 years in good health.

This clonotype occurred many times. The chain combines TRBV5-5 with TRBJ2-7; D ambiguous. Trimming left V 0 bases short and J 0 bases short, with 4 bases between. Germline CDR1 is SGHKS and CDR2 is YYEKEE (reference sequence). The CDR3 is 13 residues long. The CDR3 region has the DNA TGTGCCAGCAGCTTGGACACCTCCTACGAGCAGTACTTC. It yields the protein CASSLDTSYEQYF.

CDR3: CASSAGATNEKLFF. The CDR3 DNA sequence: TGTGCCAGCAGTGCCGGGGCAACTAATGAAAAACTGTTTTTT. The chain recombines TRBV2 with TRBJ1-4; D gene ambiguous. V was clipped by 4 bases and J by 0 bases, with 6 bases between them. The CDR3 is 14 amino acids. Per the germline V gene, CDR1 is SNHLY and CDR2 is FYNNEI.

This clonotype was seen more than once but under ten times. The CDR3 sequence is CASSLANRESSYEQYF. DNA of the CDR3: TGTGCCAGCAGCTTAGCGAACAGGGAAAGCTCCTACGAGCAGTACTTC. The chain carries TRBV7-6 and TRBJ2-7; a weak D match, TRBD1 (6 bases). From germline, CDR1 is SGHVS and CDR2 FNYEAQ. The CDR3 runs to 16 residues. V was shortened by 0 bases and J by 0 bases, with 12 bases between the two germline ends.

The table lists this clonotype with a few counts. V gene TRBV7-9 combines with J gene TRBJ2-7; a weak D match, TRBD1 (6 bases). Trimming took off 1 base at V and 6 bases at J, with 13 bases between the two ends. Per the germline V gene, CDR1 is SEHNR and CDR2 is FQNEAQ (reference sequence). The CDR3 spans 14 residues. This CDR3 is CASSLGKQGSEQYV. The CDR3 DNA reads as TGTGCCAGCAGCTTAGGGAAACAGGGTTCCGAGCAGTACGTC.

Many counts were recorded for this clonotype. The chain couples TRBV6-1 to TRBJ2-3; TRBD2 aligns across 10 bases. This CDR3 is built from 17 residues. The germline V gene has CDR1 MNHNS and CDR2 SASEGT. V trimming: 3 bases; J trimming: 1 base; junction bases outside the gene matches: 7. CDR3 in amino acids: CASSEYPGTSGTDTQYF. The CDR3 DNA follows: TGTGCCAGCAGTGAGTACCCCGGGACTAGCGGCACAGATACGCAGTATTTT.

The chain combines TRBV6-5 with TRBJ2-3; D is tentatively TRBD1 or TRBD2 (6 bases each). CDR3 length: 16 residues. Trimming removed 4 bases from V and 3 bases from J, with 17 bases in between. Germline loops: CDR1 MNHEY, CDR2 SVGAGI. CDR3 coding DNA: TGTGCCAGCAGTTCGGTTGGTGGGGGGCCGACAGATACGCAGTATTTT. This gives the protein CASSSVGGGPTDTQYF.

V is TRBV3-1 and J is TRBJ1-5; D is ambiguous. The CDR3 spans 14 residues. Germline loops: CDR1 LGHDT, CDR2 YNNKEL (reference sequence). V lost 2 bases and J 0 bases, leaving 5 bases between the germline ends. The CDR3, as DNA: TGTGCCAGCAGCCAACAAAATAGCAATCAGCCCCAGCATTTT. Translating it yields CASSQQNSNQPQHF.

This clonotype was seen at least ten times. The chain has TRBV20-1 and TRBJ2-1; 14 bases line up with TRBD2. CDR1 and CDR2 (germline): DFQATT, SNEGSKA (reference sequence). The trim removed 4 bases at V and 4 bases at J, leaving 9 bases unmatched. The CDR3 runs 17 residues. The chain's CDR3 is CSATGRLAGGPYNEQFF. DNA for the CDR3: TGCAGTGCTACCGGCCGACTAGCGGGGGGGCCGTACAATGAGCAGTTCTTC.

This clonotype showed up many times. The chain links TRBV28 to TRBJ2-6; D uncertain. Germline CDR1 is MDHEN and CDR2 is SYDVKM. The CDR3 length is 11 residues. Trimming pared 3 bases from V and 6 bases from J, leaving 0 bases between. The CDR3 spells CASSLANVLTF. The CDR3 coding sequence is TGTGCCAGCAGTTTGGCCAACGTCCTGACTTTC.

The J gene is TRBJ2-5, the V gene TRBV12-3 or TRBV12-4; 9 bases map to TRBD1. V was clipped by 6 bases and J by 4 bases; unmatched bases: 6. The CDR3 runs to 14 residues. The CDR3 DNA follows: TGTGCCAGCAGGACAGGGGGACTGGGAGAGACCCAGTACTTC. Residues: CASRTGGLGETQYF.

This clonotype has more than one count but fewer than ten. The V and J genes are TRBV3-1 and TRBJ1-1, with a possible D match to TRBD1 (6 bases). The V gene lost 4 bases and the J gene lost 4 bases, with 16 bases spanning the gap. Germline CDR1 LGHDT, CDR2 YNNKEL (reference sequence). The CDR3 covers 15 residues. The CDR3 nucleotides are TGTGCCAGCAGCCTCAATTTAGTGACAGGCACTGAAGCTTTCTTT. This encodes CASSLNLVTGTEAFF.

This sequence joins TRBV6-1 and TRBJ1-3, with 7 bases identical to TRBD1. The CDR3 runs 14 residues. Germline V gene lookup returns CDR1 MNHNS and CDR2 SASEGT. The V segment lost 6 bases and the J segment 4 bases; nucleotides outside the gene matches: 6. The CDR3 region is CASRVTGSGNTIYF. The CDR3 DNA follows: TGTGCCAGCAGGGTGACAGGGTCGGGAAACACCATATATTTT.

This clonotype was counted ten times or more. The chain links TRBV12-3 or TRBV12-4 to TRBJ1-2; possible D gene TRBD1, 5 bases. The CDR3 contains 13 residues. V gave up 2 bases and J gave up 6 bases, with 10 bases separating them. The CDR3 sequence: CASSLMGVDGYTF. Here the CDR3 DNA reads TGTGCCAGCAGTTTAATGGGGGTTGATGGCTACACCTTC.

The table lists this clonotype with many counts. This chain links TRBV7-9 with TRBJ1-1; the D is unclear. The CDR3 has 11 residues. V lost 1 base to trimming and J lost 11 bases, with 8 bases between them. Looked up from germline, CDR1 is SEHNR and CDR2 is FQNEAQ (reference sequence). Here the CDR3 DNA reads TGTGCCAGCAGCTTAGTTCCTGGGGCTTTCTTT. Its protein product is CASSLVPGAFF.

Many counts were recorded for this clonotype. DNA of the CDR3: TGCGCCAGCAGCTTGGGACTAGCAGACACCGGGGAGCTGTTTTTT. It specifies CASSLGLADTGELFF. The chain employs TRBV5-1 and TRBJ2-2, with 7 bases matching TRBD2. Trimming took 0 bases from V and 3 from J; bases not matched to a gene: 2. Germline-derived CDR1 and CDR2 are SGHRS and YFSETQ. This CDR3 is built from 15 residues. The variable domain in full, with the rest retrieved from reference TRBV5-1 and TRBJ2-2, is KAGVTQTPRYLIKTRGQQVTLSCSPISGHRSVSWYQQTPGQGLQFLFEYFSETQRNKGNFPGRFSGRQFSNSRSEMNVSTLELGDSALYLCASSLGLADTGELFFGEGSRLTVL.

This clonotype was seen a few times. This sequence joins TRBV28 and TRBJ2-7; D possibly corresponds to TRBD2 (6 bases). The V gene lost 7 bases and the J gene lost 3 bases, with 16 bases spanning the gap. Germline assignment: CDR1 MDHEN and CDR2 SYDVKM. CDR3 length equals 14 residues. The CDR3 reads CASISGTSYYEQYF. The CDR3 DNA sequence: TGTGCCAGCATCTCGGGGACTTCGTACTACGAGCAGTACTTC.

The gene calls are TRBV5-1 and TRBJ2-3, with 9 bases that match TRBD1. Per the germline V gene, CDR1 is SGHRS and CDR2 is YFSETQ. CDR3 length equals 19 residues. The ends lost 4 bases at V and 6 bases at J; junction bases unmatched: 21. Here the CDR3 reads CASSDIHRGLGVESDTQYF. The CDR3 nucleotides read TGCGCCAGCAGCGATATTCACAGGGGGCTCGGGGTGGAATCCGATACGCAGTATTTT.

This clonotype was picked up many times. The gene calls are TRBV5-1 and TRBJ2-3; D might be TRBD2 (5 bases). The germline V gene has CDR1 SGHRS and CDR2 YFSETQ. The V and J ends lost 0 bases and 4 bases respectively, with 9 bases between them. There are 14 residues in the CDR3. The CDR3 nucleotides are TGCGCCAGCAGCTTGGCCGTTAGCGCAGATACGCAGTATTTT. Protein product: CASSLAVSADTQYF. Using reference TRBV5-1 and TRBJ2-3 for the parts outside the CDR3, the full variable domain is KAGVTQTPRYLIKTRGQQVTLSCSPISGHRSVSWYQQTPGQGLQFLFEYFSETQRNKGNFPGRFSGRQFSNSRSEMNVSTLELGDSALYLCASSLAVSADTQYFGPGTRLTVL.

V usage is TRBV4-2 and J usage is TRBJ2-4; D possibly matches TRBD1 or TRBD2 (5 bases each). Trimming stripped 8 bases from V and 1 base from J, with 18 bases between. There are 16 residues in the CDR3. The germline CDR1 and CDR2 sequences are LGHNA and YNFKEQ. This chain's CDR3 is CASGPGAGLAKNIQYF. The CDR3 region has the DNA TGTGCCAGCGGCCCCGGGGCAGGATTGGCCAAAAACATTCAGTACTTC.

The chain couples TRBV20-1 to TRBJ1-2; D possibly corresponds to TRBD1 (5 bases). The CDR3 loop spans 11 amino acids. CDR1 is DFQATT, CDR2 SNEGSKA, per germline (reference sequence). V was shortened by 3 bases and J by 7 bases, with 9 bases between the two germline ends. The CDR3 DNA sequence: TGCAGTGCTAGCTTAGGGGTTGGCTACACCTTC. Translation: CSASLGVGYTF.